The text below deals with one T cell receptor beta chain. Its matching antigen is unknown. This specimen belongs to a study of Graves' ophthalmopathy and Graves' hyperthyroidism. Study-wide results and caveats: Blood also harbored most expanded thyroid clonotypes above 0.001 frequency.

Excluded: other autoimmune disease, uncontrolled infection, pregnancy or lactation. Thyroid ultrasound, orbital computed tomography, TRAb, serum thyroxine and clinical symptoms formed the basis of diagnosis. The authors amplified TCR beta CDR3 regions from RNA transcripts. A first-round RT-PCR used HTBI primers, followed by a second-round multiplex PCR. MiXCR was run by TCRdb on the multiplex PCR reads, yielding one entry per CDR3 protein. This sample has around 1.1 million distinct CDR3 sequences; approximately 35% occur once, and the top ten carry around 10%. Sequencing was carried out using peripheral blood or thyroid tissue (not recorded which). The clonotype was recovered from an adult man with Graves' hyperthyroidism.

The CDR3 reads CSARDRGGISYEQYF. Here the CDR3 DNA reads TGCAGTGCTAGAGATCGGGGCGGAATATCCTACGAGCAGTACTTC. V is TRBV20-1 and J is TRBJ2-7; either TRBD1 or TRBD2 may supply D (5 bases each). This CDR3 spans 15 amino acids. CDR1 and CDR2 from the germline V gene are DFQATT and SNEGSKA (reference sequence). Trimming removed 0 bases from V and 1 base from J, with 13 bases in between.